This entry lists 14 T cell receptor beta chains sequenced from one sample in a study of vaccination effects on CD4 cells after COVID-19. Assay used: immunoSEQ multiplex PCR; TCRdb lists only in-frame clones, some missing. The sample records 45,000 to 65,000 clones, nearly 80% being singletons. For these receptors, no antigen is known. The culture ran for 10 days before CD4+ T cells were isolated. Everyone in the study got two shots of either the BNT162b2 or mRNA-1273 vaccine. The input for sequencing was CD4+ T cells from PBMCs cultured without peptide, taken after COVID-19 vaccination. The origin of the receptors is a human donor who received a COVID-19 vaccine.

The chain has TRBV11-2 and TRBJ2-1; D may match TRBD1 or TRBD2 (5 bases each). CDR3 size: 14 residues. Between the trimmed V and J ends, which lost 9 bases and 8 bases, there was a span of 20 bases. Germline V gives CDR1 SGHAT, CDR2 FQNNGV. This CDR3 reads CASTTWDVGDEQFF. In DNA, the CDR3 is TGTGCCAGTACAACTTGGGACGTTGGTGATGAGCAGTTCTTC.

V is TRBV7-2 and J is TRBJ2-2; D remains unclear. The V gene's germline CDR1 is SGHTA and CDR2 FQGNSA. Trimming took off 1 base at V and 8 bases at J, with 8 bases between the two ends. This CDR3 region has 13 residues. The CDR3 DNA follows: TGTGCCAGCAGCTTAGGTGGCTTAGGGGAGCTGTTTTTT. This gives the protein CASSLGGLGELFF.

The rearrangement uses TRBV27 and TRBJ2-1; D remains unclear. CDR3 length: 15 residues. CDR1 MNHEY and CDR2 SMNVEV come from the germline V gene (reference sequence). Trimming pared 6 bases from V and 8 bases from J, leaving 20 bases between. CDR3 sequence reads: CASSPEWGLVHEQFF. Here the CDR3 DNA reads TGTGCCAGCAGCCCCGAATGGGGTTTGGTCCATGAGCAGTTCTTC.

V and J are TRBV5-5 and TRBJ1-5; no definite D call. V lost 4 bases and J lost 0, with 11 bases in between. This CDR3 contains 15 residues. Germline V gene data show CDR1 as SGHKS and CDR2 as YYEKEE (reference sequence). Here the CDR3 DNA reads TGTGCCAGCAGCCCCACGTGGTATAGCAATCAGCCCCAGCATTTT. Translating gives CASSPTWYSNQPQHF.

The chain recombines TRBV2 with TRBJ2-5; 10 positions match TRBD1. In germline, CDR1 is SNHLY, CDR2 FYNNEI. J lost 2 bases, V lost 6 bases, and 9 bases had no gene match. This CDR3 has 16 amino acids. This CDR3 is CASRALGQGGQETQYF. The CDR3, as DNA: TGTGCCAGCAGGGCCCTCGGACAGGGGGGGCAAGAGACCCAGTACTTC.

The rearrangement joins TRBV3-1 (or the pseudogene TRBV3-2) to TRBJ1-5; 8 nucleotides line up with TRBD1. V dropped 3 bases and J dropped 6; count of bases not matched to a gene: 7. The CDR3 consists of 15 residues. CDR1 and CDR2 (germline): LGHDT, YNNKEL (reference sequence). The CDR3 DNA reads TGTGCCAGCAGCCAGGACGACAGGGGTTTTCAGCCCCAGCATTTT. It translates to CASSQDDRGFQPQHF.

This chain uses TRBV12-3 or TRBV12-4 with TRBJ1-2; no clear D gene. With 5 bases removed from V and 1 base from J, the gap between germline ends came to 2 bases. The CDR3 has 11 residues. The CDR3 spells CASSLNYGYTF. DNA for the CDR3: TGTGCCAGCAGTCTTAACTATGGCTACACCTTC.

J is TRBJ1-3 and V is TRBV12-3 or TRBV12-4; D is ambiguous. The CDR3 is made up of 12 amino acids. V was trimmed by 3 bases and J by 9 bases, leaving 9 bases between them. The CDR3 loop reads CASSFSDSTIYF. For the CDR3, the DNA is TGTGCCAGCAGTTTTTCGGACTCCACCATATATTTT.

The chain is built from TRBV7-2 and TRBJ2-3; D remains unclear. This CDR3 has 17 residues. Trimming removed 2 bases at V and 0 bases at J, with 15 bases between. Germline CDR1 SGHTA, CDR2 FQGNSA. CDR3 in amino acids: CASSLNWRRISTDTQYF. The CDR3 region has the DNA TGTGCCAGCAGCTTAAACTGGAGAAGGATTAGCACAGATACGCAGTATTTT.

V gene TRBV6-6 combines with J gene TRBJ2-5; 12 bases match TRBD2. CDR1 is MNHNY and CDR2 is SVGAGI in the germline V gene (reference sequence). Trimming took 4 bases from V and 4 from J; bases not matched to a gene: 7. The CDR3 spans 16 residues. CDR3 DNA: TGTGCCAGCAGTTCCGGACTAGCGGGACGGGGAGAGACCCAGTACTTC. Protein sequence: CASSSGLAGRGETQYF.

This clone was detected only a few times. For the CDR3, the DNA is TGTGCCAGCAGCTTTGCACAGAACTATGGCTACACCTTC. Amino acids: CASSFAQNYGYTF. The chain uses TRBV7-9 and TRBJ1-2; D is ambiguous. Trimming cost V 3 bases and J 2 bases, with 7 bases left between them. The V gene's germline CDR1 is SEHNR and CDR2 FQNEAQ (reference sequence). The length of the CDR3 is 13 residues.

The chain carries TRBV30 and TRBJ2-3; D possibly corresponds to TRBD1 (7 bases). Germline V gene lookup returns CDR1 GTSNPN and CDR2 SVGIG (reference sequence). V dropped 0 bases and J dropped 4 bases, with 14 bases sitting between them. This CDR3 is 15 amino acids long. The chain's CDR3 is CAWSVGDREADTQYF. The DNA of the CDR3 is TGTGCCTGGAGTGTAGGAGACAGGGAGGCAGATACGCAGTATTTT.

The chain uses TRBV7-9 and TRBJ1-1; the D gene is possibly TRBD1 (5 bases). Trimming removed 0 bases at V and 11 bases at J, with 13 bases between. The V gene's germline CDR1 is SEHNR and CDR2 FQNEAQ (reference sequence). CDR3 length: 13 amino acids. The CDR3 spells CASSLAHEGLAFF. CDR3 nucleotides: TGTGCCAGCAGCTTAGCGCACGAGGGACTGGCTTTCTTT.

This clone has a handful of counts. This rearrangement joins TRBV5-4 to TRBJ2-3; 10 bases agree with TRBD2. The CDR3 extends over 17 amino acids. The V gene end was trimmed by 3 bases and the J gene end by 4 bases; junction bases not matched to a gene: 11. CDR1 and CDR2 from the germline V gene are SGHNT and YYREEE (reference sequence). The CDR3 DNA reads as TGTGCCAGCAGCTACCGGACTAGCGGATATGGGGCAGATACGCAGTATTTT. This codes for CASSYRTSGYGADTQYF.